The sequence of this T cell receptor beta chain was determined in a study of cytomegalovirus exposure and HLA in healthy donors. Whole-study findings and limits: It was approximately 150 TCR beta chains that were listed as cytomegalovirus-associated.

13 Jbeta primers and 60 Vbeta primers were used for the PCR. Per the original data handling: In a later analysis, 75 million to 85 million unique TCR beta chains included roughly 11 million shared by two or more donors. Clones were read by immunoSEQ multiplex PCR, and TCRdb kept only the in-frame ones, dropping some. D and trimming were read from the DNA, whereas the V and J calls and clone size are those reported in that table. Of 250,000 to 350,000 clones in the sample, about four fifths are singletons; the top ten hold 0.3%. Losses at the gene ends were 5 bases for V and 1 base for J; bases not matched to a gene: 7. Germline lookup yields CDR1 SGHVS and CDR2 FQNEAQ. CDR3 length equals 15 residues. For this clone: As yet, its antigen is unknown.

Material for sequencing was PBMCs. The chain carries TRBV7-8 and TRBJ2-7; 8 bases align to TRBD2. The receptor comes from a girl aged 2-10 years in good health and CMV-seronegative. The CDR3 nucleotides are TGTGCCAGCAGCCCTCAGCGGGGGTATTCCTACGAGCAGTACTTC. Its translation: CASSPQRGYSYEQYF.